This T cell receptor beta chain was captured by sequencing in a study of OX40 agonist ivuxolimab in advanced cancers. Notes on the research overall: Ivuxolimab was an agonistic, fully human IgG2 monoclonal antibody directed against OX40 (CD134), a costimulatory receptor. Intravenous ivuxolimab was administered to patients every 2 weeks at six dose levels: 0.01, 0.1, 0.3, 1.5, 3 and 10 mg/kg. The paper reports the monotherapy dose-escalation portion (N of about 52 patients) of the phase I ivuxolimab trial. Of the approximately 54 patients in dose escalation, some 20 had hepatocellular carcinoma, roughly 15 had melanoma, 9 had renal cell carcinoma and 9 had head and neck cancer. Partial responses were achieved by three dose-escalation patients, of whom one had hepatocellular carcinoma and two had cutaneous melanoma. Prior anti-PD-1, anti-PD-L1 or anti-CTLA-4 therapy was permitted, and roughly two fifths of dose-escalation patients had received checkpoint inhibitors. In the dose-escalation cohort, 82.7% of patients were male, and the mean age was roughly 60 years, with a range of about 23 to 85. Peripheral TCRbeta sequencing aimed to test whether ivuxolimab altered TCR sequence diversity and caused clonal T-cell expansion.

Genomic DNA was isolated from the sorted cells so that the TCRbeta CDR3 region could be sequenced. The immunoSEQ Assay was used to sequence the TCRbeta CDR3 regions. TCRdb's version of the immuneACCESS table is confined to in-frame rearrangements and falls short of the full clone set. An unresolved V gene accounts for under half of the shortfall where checked; the remainder is of unknown origin. The sample includes roughly 46,000 clones, with about 88% observed a single time. Around 0.61% of the sample is in the top ten clones. At the junction V is shortened by 5 bases and J by 9 bases, with 16 bases in between. From cysteine to phenylalanine, the CDR3 is 13 amino acids long. The CDR3 DNA has 39 bases and is translated from base 1. Based on the germline V gene, the CDR1 and CDR2 sequences are SGHNT and YENEEA. What the research found in general, with its limitations: After ivuxolimab, CD8+ T cells had more expanded clones than CD4+ T cells on average. Antigen specificity was not determined for the clonally expanded peripheral T cells. At doses from 0.1 to 3.0 mg/kg, clonal expansion was seen in both CD4+ and CD8+ blood T cells between baseline and week 6. Partial responders in the 0.1-3.0 mg/kg groups had among the lowest normalized peripheral clonal expansion, especially among CD8+ T cells. Low levels of normalized T-cell clonal expansion were also seen in some patients who did not respond.

Comment on this clone: Its cognate antigen has yet to be identified. No base quality information exists; no much larger clone differs at one position.

Patients with autoimmune disease history or receiving systemic immunosuppression were excluded from the trial. Peripheral blood for TCR sequencing was drawn from every dose cohort at baseline, at cycle 4 day 1 and at cycle 7 day 1. Samples were obtained from an open-label, multicenter, first-in-human phase I dose-escalation trial of ivuxolimab. Adults with locally advanced or metastatic melanoma, renal cell carcinoma, hepatocellular carcinoma or head and neck squamous cell carcinoma were enrolled in the trial. Before TCR sequencing, CD4+ T cells and CD8+ T cells from peripheral blood were sorted into separate populations.

The clonotype originates from an adult with an advanced solid tumor such as melanoma, head and neck, liver or kidney cancer. The chain joins TRBV11-3 to TRBJ2-5; possibly the D gene is TRBD2, per 7 matching bases. The sample in question was CD4+ or CD8+ T cells sorted from blood, obtained in a trial of the OX40 agonist ivuxolimab. The CDR3 region reads CASSQIQGGAQYF. The DNA is as follows: TGTGCCAGCAGCCAAATACAAGGGGGGGCCCAGTACTTC.